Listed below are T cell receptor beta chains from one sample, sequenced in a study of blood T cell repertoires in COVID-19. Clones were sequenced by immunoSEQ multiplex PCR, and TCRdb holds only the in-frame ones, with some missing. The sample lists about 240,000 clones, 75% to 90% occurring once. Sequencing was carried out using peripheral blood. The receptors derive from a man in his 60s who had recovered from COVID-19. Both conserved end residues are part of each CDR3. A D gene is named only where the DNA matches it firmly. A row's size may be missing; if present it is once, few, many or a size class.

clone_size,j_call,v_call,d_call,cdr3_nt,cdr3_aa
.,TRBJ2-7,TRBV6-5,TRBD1,TGTGCCAGCAGTCCGGACAGGGGACTGTCCTACGAGCAGTACTTC,CASSPDRGLSYEQYF
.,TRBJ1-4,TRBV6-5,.,TGTGCCAGCAGCCGCGGCGGTGCAACTAATGAAAAACTGTTTTTT,CASSRGGATNEKLFF
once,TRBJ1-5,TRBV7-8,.,TGTGCCAGCAGCCTCGTTGCGGGGGGTCCTTATAGCAATCAGCCCCAGCATTTT,CASSLVAGGPYSNQPQHF
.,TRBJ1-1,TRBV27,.,TGTGCCAGCAGTCCCCGTGGGAGGGTCGCTGAAGCTTTCTTT,CASSPRGRVAEAFF
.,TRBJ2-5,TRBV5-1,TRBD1,TGCGCCAGCAGCTTGGTGACAGGGGGCTACAAAGAGACCCAGTACTTC,CASSLVTGGYKETQYF
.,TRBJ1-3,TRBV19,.,TGTGCCAGTAGATCCAACGGGGCTGGAAACACCATATATTTT,CASRSNGAGNTIYF
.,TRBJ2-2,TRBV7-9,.,TGTGCCAGCAGCTTAGATATGCGGCCCGGGGAGCTGTTTTTT,CASSLDMRPGELFF
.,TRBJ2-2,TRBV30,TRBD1,TGTGCCTGGAGTAAGGACAGGGGACTGTCGAACACCGGGGAGCTGTTTTTT,CAWSKDRGLSNTGELFF
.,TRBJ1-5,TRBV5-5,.,TGTGCCAGCAGCGGGGGGGAGGTACTTAACCAGCCCCAGCATTTT,CASSGGEVLNQPQHF
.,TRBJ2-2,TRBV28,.,TGTGCCAGCAGACCCCTGGGGGGAATCAATGGCGGGGAGCTGTTTTTT,CASRPLGGINGGELFF
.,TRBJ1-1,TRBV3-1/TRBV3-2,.,TGTGCCAGCAGCCAAGGTAGAGGGGGCACTGAAGCTTTCTTT,CASSQGRGGTEAFF
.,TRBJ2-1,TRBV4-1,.,TGCGCCAGCAGCCAAGCAAGGACGTCGGGGGGCGTCAGCGATGAGCAGTTCTTC,CASSQARTSGGVSDEQFF
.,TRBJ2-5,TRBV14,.,TGTGCCAGCAGCCCCCCGGGGGTAAAGACCCAGTACTTC,CASSPPGVKTQYF
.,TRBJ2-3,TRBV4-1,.,TGCGCCAGCAGCCAAGAGGGGCCCTACCGAACAGATACGCAGTATTTT,CASSQEGPYRTDTQYF
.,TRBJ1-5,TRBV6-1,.,TGTGCCAGCAGTGACCCTTCAAGGGGTCAGCCCCAGCATTTT,CASSDPSRGQPQHF
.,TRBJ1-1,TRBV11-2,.,TGTGCCAGCAGCTCCTCCACGCACAGGGCTGGTGAAGCTTTCTTT,CASSSSTHRAGEAFF
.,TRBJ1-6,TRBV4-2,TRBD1,TGTGCCAGCAGCCAACAGTTCGACAGGGCCAATTCACCCCTCCACTTT,CASSQQFDRANSPLHF
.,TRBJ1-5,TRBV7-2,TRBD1,TGTGCCAGCAGAGCTAGAGGGGACAGGTCTAATCAGCCCCAGCATTTT,CASRARGDRSNQPQHF
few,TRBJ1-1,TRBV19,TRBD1,TGTGCCAGTAGTAGGGCAGGGGGAATGAACACTGAAGCTTTCTTT,CASSRAGGMNTEAFF
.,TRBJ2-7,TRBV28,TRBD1,TGTGCCAGCAGTGACCCCGGGACAGGGATCCCCTACGAGCAGTACTTC,CASSDPGTGIPYEQYF
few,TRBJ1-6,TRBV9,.,TGTGCCAGCAGCGTAGAAGTAGGGGGCTATAATTCACCCCTCCACTTT,CASSVEVGGYNSPLHF
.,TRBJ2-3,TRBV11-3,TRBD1,TGTGCCAGCAGCTTATACTCGGGACAGTCAGATACGCAGTATTTT,CASSLYSGQSDTQYF
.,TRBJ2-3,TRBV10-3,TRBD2,TGTGCCATCGCTAGCGGGGGGCCTTGGGCTAGCACAGATACGCAGTATTTT,CAIASGGPWASTDTQYF
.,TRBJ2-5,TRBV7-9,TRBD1,TGTGCCAGCAGCCCGCAACAGGGGACGGTTGTGGAGACCCAGTACTTC,CASSPQQGTVVETQYF
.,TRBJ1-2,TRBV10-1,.,TGCGCCGGGGGGGGGAACTATGGCTACACCTTC,CAGGGNYGYTF
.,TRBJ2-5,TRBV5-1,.,TGCGCCAGCAGCTGGGGGGACGACGGAACCTTCCAAGAGACCCAGTACTTC,CASSWGDDGTFQETQYF
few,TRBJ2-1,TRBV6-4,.,TGTGCCAGCAGTGAGACCGGGACATATGGCAATGAGCAGTTCTTC,CASSETGTYGNEQFF
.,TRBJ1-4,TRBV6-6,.,TGTGCCAGCAGTCCACTCGATGTTGGGGGGAGTAATAATGAAAAACTGTTTTTT,CASSPLDVGGSNNEKLFF
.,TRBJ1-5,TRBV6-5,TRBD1,TGTGCCAGCAGAGGTACAGGGGGGAATCAGCCCCAGCATTTT,CASRGTGGNQPQHF
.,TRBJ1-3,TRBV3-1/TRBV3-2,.,TGTGCCAGCAGCCAATGGTCGGGCTCTGGAAACACCATATATTTT,CASSQWSGSGNTIYF
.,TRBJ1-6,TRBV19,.,TGTGCCAGTAGTATCGACAGGCTCAATTCACCCCTCCACTTT,CASSIDRLNSPLHF
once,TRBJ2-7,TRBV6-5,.,TGTGCCAGCAGTAAAAGGGGTAAACCCCCCCTCGAGCAGTACTTC,CASSKRGKPPLEQYF
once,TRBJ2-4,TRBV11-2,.,TGTGCCAGCAGCTTAAGCCTAGAGGGGGAATGGAACATTCAGTACTTC,CASSLSLEGEWNIQYF
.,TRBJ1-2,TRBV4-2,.,TGTGCCAGCAGCCAAGATAGGGGTTTCAGTGGCTACACCTTC,CASSQDRGFSGYTF
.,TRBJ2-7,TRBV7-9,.,TGTGCCAGCAGCTTAACGCGAGGCGGCGGGGGCCTGCAGTACTTC,CASSLTRGGGGLQYF
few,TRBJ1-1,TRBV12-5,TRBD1,TGTGCTAGTGGTCGGGGACAGGGGGTGGCTGAAGCTTTCTTT,CASGRGQGVAEAFF
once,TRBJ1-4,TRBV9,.,TGTGCCAGCAGCGTAGAAGGGAGGGGCGGGAATGAAAAACTGTTTTTT,CASSVEGRGGNEKLFF
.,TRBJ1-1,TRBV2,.,TGTGCCAGCACCCGGCAGGCCCCGAACACTGAAGCTTTCTTT,CASTRQAPNTEAFF
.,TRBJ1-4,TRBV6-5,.,TGTGCCAGCAGAATGGGGGGGGACACTGAAAAACTGTTTTTT,CASRMGGDTEKLFF
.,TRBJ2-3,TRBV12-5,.,TGTGCTAGTGGCGGAGGGGCCACAGATACGCAGTATTTT,CASGGGATDTQYF
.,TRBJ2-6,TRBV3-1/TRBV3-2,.,TGTGCCAGCGCGGCGGTTGGGGCCAACGTCCTGACTTTC,CASAAVGANVLTF
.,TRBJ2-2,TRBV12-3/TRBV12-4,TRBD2,TGTGCCAGCAGTTCGGGACTAGTCGGGGAGCTGTTTTTT,CASSSGLVGELFF